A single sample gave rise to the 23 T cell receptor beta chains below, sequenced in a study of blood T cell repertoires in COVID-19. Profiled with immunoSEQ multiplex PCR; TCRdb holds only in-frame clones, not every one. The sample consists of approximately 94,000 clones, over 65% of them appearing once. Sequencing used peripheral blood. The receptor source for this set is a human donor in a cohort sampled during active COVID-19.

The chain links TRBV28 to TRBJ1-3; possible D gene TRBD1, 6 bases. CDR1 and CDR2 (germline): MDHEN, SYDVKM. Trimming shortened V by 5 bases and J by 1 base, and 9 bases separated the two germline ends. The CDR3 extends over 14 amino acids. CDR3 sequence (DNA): TGTGCCAGCAGTCTACAGGGTTCTGGAAACACCATATATTTT. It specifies CASSLQGSGNTIYF. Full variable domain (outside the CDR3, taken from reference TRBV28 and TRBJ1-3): DVKVTQSSRYLVKRTGEKVFLECVQDMDHENMFWYRQDPGLGLRLIYFSYDVKMKEKGDIPEGYSVSREKKERFSLILESASTNQTSMYLCASSLQGSGNTIYFGEGSWLTVV.

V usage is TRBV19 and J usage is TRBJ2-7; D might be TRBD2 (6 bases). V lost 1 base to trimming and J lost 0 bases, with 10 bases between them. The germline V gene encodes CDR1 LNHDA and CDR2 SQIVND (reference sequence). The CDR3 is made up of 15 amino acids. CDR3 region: CASSIASSGSYEQYF. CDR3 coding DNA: TGTGCCAGTAGTATAGCGAGTAGCGGCTCCTACGAGCAGTACTTC.

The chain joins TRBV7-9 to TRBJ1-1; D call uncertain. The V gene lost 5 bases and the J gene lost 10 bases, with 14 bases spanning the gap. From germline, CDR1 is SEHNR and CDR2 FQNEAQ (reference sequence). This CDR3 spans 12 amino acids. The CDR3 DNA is TGTGCCAGCAGCAGAGAATTCCCCCCAGCTTTCTTT. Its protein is CASSREFPPAFF.

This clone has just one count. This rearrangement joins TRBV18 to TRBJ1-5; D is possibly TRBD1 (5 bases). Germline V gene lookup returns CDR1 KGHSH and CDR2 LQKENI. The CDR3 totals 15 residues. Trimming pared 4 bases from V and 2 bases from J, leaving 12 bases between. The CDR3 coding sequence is TGTGCCAGCTCACGCCAGGGTAGTGGCAATCAGCCCCAGCATTTT. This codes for CASSRQGSGNQPQHF. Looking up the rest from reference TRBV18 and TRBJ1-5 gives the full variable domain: NAGVMQNPRHLVRRRGQEARLRCSPMKGHSHVYWYRQLPEEGLKFMVYLQKENIIDESGMPKERFSAEFPKEGPSILRIQQVVRGDSAAYFCASSRQGSGNQPQHFGDGTRLSIL.

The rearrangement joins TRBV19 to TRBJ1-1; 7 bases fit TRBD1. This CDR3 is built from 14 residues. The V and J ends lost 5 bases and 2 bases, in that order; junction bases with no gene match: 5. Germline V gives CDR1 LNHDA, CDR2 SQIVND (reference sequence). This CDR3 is CASSPRQGNTEAFF. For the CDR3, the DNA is TGTGCCAGTAGTCCAAGACAGGGCAACACTGAAGCTTTCTTT.

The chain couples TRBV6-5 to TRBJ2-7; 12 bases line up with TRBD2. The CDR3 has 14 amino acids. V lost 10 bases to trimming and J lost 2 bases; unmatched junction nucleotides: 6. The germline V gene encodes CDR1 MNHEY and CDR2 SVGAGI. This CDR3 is CANSRTSGTYEQYF. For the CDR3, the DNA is TGTGCCAATTCTAGGACTAGCGGGACCTACGAGCAGTACTTC.

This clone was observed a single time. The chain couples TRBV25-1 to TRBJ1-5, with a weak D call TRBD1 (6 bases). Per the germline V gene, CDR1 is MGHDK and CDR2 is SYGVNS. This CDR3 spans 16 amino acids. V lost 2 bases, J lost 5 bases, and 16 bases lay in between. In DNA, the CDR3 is TGTGCCAGCAGTGAAGGGGGGGGCCAAGAGTATCAGCCCCAGCATTTT. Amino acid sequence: CASSEGGGQEYQPQHF.

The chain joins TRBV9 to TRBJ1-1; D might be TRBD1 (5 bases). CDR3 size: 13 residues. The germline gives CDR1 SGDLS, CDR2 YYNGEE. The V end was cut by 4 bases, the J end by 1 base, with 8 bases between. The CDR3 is CASSFTGNTEAFF. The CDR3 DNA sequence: TGTGCCAGCAGCTTTACAGGGAACACTGAAGCTTTCTTT.

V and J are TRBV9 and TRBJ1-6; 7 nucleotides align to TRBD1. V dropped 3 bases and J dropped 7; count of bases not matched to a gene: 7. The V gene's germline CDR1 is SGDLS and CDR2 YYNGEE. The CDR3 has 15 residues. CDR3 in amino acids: CASSGATGNNSPLHF. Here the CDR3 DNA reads TGTGCCAGCAGCGGGGCGACAGGGAACAATTCACCCCTCCACTTT.

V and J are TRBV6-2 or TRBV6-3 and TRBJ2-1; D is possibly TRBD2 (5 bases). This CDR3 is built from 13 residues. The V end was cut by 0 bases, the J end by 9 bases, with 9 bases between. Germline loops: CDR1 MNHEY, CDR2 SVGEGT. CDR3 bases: TGTGCCAGCAGTTACTCGGAACTAGTTGAGCAGTTCTTC. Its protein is CASSYSELVEQFF.

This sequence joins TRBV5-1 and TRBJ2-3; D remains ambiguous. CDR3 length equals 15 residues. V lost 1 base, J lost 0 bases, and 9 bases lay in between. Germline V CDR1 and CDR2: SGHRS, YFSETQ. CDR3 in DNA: TGCGCCAGCAGCTTGCGTGCGCTGAGCACAGATACGCAGTATTTT. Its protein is CASSLRALSTDTQYF.

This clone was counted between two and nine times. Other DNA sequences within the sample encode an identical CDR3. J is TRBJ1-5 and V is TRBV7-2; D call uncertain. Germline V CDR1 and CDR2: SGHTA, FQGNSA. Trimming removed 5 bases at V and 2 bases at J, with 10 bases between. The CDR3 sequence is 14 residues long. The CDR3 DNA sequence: TGTGCCAGCAGCCCCGGTGGAGGCAATCAGCCCCAGCATTTT. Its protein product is CASSPGGGNQPQHF. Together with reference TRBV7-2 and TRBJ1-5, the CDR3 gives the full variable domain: GAGVSQSPSNKVTEKGKDVELRCDPISGHTALYWYRQSLGQGLEFLIYFQGNSAPDKSGLPSDRFSAERTGGSVSTLTIQRTQQEDSAVYLCASSPGGGNQPQHFGDGTRLSIL.

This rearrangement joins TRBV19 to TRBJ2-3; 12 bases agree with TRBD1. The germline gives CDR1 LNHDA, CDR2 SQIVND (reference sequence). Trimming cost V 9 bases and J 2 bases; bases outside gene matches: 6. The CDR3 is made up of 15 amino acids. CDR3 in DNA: TGTGCCAGCAGGGACAGGGGGCTTTACACAGATACGCAGTATTTT. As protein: CASRDRGLYTDTQYF.

The CDR3 region is CATSYRQLSGNTIYF. The CDR3 DNA follows: TGTGCCACCAGCTACCGACAGTTGTCTGGAAACACCATATATTTT. The chain joins TRBV15 to TRBJ1-3; tentatively, D is TRBD1 (5 bases). The germline V gene has CDR1 LNHNV and CDR2 YYDKDF (reference sequence). This CDR3 is 15 amino acids long. Trimming removed 5 bases at V and 1 base at J, with 12 bases between.

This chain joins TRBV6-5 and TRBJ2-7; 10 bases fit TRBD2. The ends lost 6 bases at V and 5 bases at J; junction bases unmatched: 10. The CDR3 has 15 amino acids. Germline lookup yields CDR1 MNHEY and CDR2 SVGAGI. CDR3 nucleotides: TGTGCCAGCAGGCGTCTTAGCGGGAGGCCCAACGAGCAGTACTTC. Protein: CASRRLSGRPNEQYF.

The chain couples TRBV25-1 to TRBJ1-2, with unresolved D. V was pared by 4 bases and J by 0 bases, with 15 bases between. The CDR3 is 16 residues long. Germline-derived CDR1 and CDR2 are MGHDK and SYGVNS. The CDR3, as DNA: TGTGCCAGCAGTGTAGGGAGTGGAGCTTCTAACTATGGCTACACCTTC. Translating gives CASSVGSGASNYGYTF.

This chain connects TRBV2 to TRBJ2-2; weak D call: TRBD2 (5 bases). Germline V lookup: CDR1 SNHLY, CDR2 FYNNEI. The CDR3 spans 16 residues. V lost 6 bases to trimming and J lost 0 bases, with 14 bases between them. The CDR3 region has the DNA TGTGCCAGCAGAGAGATCGGGATCGCGAACACCGGGGAGCTGTTTTTT. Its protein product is CASREIGIANTGELFF.

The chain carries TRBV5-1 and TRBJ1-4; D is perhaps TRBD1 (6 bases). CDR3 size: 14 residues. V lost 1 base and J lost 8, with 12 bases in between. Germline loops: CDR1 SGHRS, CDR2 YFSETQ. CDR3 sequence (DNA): TGCGCCAGCAGCTTGAGGGGGAAGGAAGAAAAACTGTTTTTT. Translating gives CASSLRGKEEKLFF.

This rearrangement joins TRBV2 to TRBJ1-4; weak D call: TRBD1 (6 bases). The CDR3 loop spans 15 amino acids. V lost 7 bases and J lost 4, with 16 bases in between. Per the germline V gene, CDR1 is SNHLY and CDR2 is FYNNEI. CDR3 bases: TGTGCCAGCACCCGAACAACAGGGTTTAATGAAAAACTGTTTTTT. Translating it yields CASTRTTGFNEKLFF.

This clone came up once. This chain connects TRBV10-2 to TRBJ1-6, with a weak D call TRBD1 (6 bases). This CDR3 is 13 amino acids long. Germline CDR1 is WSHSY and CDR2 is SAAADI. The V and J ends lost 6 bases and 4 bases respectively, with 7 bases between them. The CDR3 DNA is TGCGCCAGCAGACAGGGATATAATTCACCCCTCCACTTT. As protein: CASRQGYNSPLHF.

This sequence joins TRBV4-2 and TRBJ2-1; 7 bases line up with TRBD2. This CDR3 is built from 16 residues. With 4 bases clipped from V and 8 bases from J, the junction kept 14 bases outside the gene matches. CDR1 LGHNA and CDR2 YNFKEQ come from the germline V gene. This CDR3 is CASSLQGGRAHDEQFF. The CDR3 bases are TGTGCCAGCAGCCTTCAAGGTGGGAGGGCCCACGATGAGCAGTTCTTC.

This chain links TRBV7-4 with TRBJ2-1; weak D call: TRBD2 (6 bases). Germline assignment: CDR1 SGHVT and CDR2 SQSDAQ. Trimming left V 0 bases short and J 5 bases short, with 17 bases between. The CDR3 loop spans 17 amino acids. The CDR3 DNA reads TGTGCCAGCAGCTTAGCGTCCGGGGAGGAACGCGACAATGAGCAGTTCTTC. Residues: CASSLASGEERDNEQFF.

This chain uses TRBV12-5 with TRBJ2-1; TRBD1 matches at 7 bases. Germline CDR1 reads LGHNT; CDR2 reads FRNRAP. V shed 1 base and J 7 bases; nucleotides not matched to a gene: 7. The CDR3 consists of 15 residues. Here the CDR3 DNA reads TGTGCTAGTGGTTTGGCTACAGGGGAACGGAATGAGCAGTTCTTC. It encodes CASGLATGERNEQFF.